The 20 T cell receptor beta chains in this list originate from one sample, sequenced in a study of blood T cell repertoires in COVID-19. Produced via immunoSEQ multiplex PCR; TCRdb's table is partial and in-frame only. Here the sample spans roughly 33,000 clones, about 78% being singletons. Sequencing was done on a sample of peripheral blood. The receptors shown here come from a woman aged 55-69 years with acute or convalescent COVID-19.

The chain couples TRBV6-5 to TRBJ2-7, with TRBD1 identical over 9 bases. The CDR3 length is 15 residues. Germline CDR1 and CDR2: MNHEY and SVGAGI. Germline trimming cut 6 bases from V and 3 bases from J; bases unmatched to any gene: 9. The CDR3 protein is CASSADRGHLYEQYF. The DNA for the CDR3 is TGTGCCAGCAGCGCGGACAGGGGCCACCTCTACGAGCAGTACTTC.

V is TRBV5-5 and J is TRBJ1-2, with 7 nucleotides matching TRBD1. The ends lost 1 base at V and 7 bases at J; junction bases unmatched: 13. In germline, CDR1 is SGHKS, CDR2 YYEKEE (reference sequence). The CDR3 contains 16 residues. The CDR3 nucleotides are TGTGCCAGCAGCTTGCGGACAGGTCGCACCGAGAGTGGCTACACCTTC. Translation: CASSLRTGRTESGYTF.

This sequence joins TRBV10-3 and TRBJ2-3, with D tentatively TRBD1 (5 bases). CDR1 is ENHRY, CDR2 SYGVKD, per germline. Trimming removed 9 bases at V and 0 bases at J, with 13 bases between. The CDR3 totals 14 residues. The CDR3 here is CAIKGAFSTDTQYF. CDR3 bases: TGTGCCATAAAAGGGGCCTTTAGCACAGATACGCAGTATTTT.

V and J are TRBV9 and TRBJ1-1; unclear D gene. Trimming removed 5 bases at V and 0 bases at J, with 11 bases between. The CDR3 contains 14 residues. CDR1 and CDR2 from the germline V gene are SGDLS and YYNGEE. In nucleotides, the CDR3 is TGTGCCAGCAGGGCGGGGATCATGAACACTGAAGCTTTCTTT. Residues: CASRAGIMNTEAFF.

The gene calls are TRBV5-8 and TRBJ2-3; the D gene is possibly TRBD1 (6 bases). The CDR3 contains 15 residues. Germline CDR1 reads SGHTS; CDR2 reads YDEGEE. V lost 9 bases and J lost 4, with 21 bases in between. CDR3 amino acids: CATFLNSGAADTQYF. CDR3 in DNA: TGTGCCACCTTCCTAAATTCAGGGGCAGCAGATACGCAGTATTTT.

The genes are TRBV2 and TRBJ2-1, with 13 bases that match TRBD2. The V segment lost 0 bases and the J segment 2 bases; nucleotides outside the gene matches: 7. Per the germline V gene, CDR1 is SNHLY and CDR2 is FYNNEI. The CDR3 has 19 amino acids. The CDR3 here is CASSEADGTSGATYNEQFF. In DNA, the CDR3 is TGTGCCAGCAGTGAAGCGGATGGGACTAGCGGGGCCACCTACAATGAGCAGTTCTTC.

This rearrangement joins TRBV19 to TRBJ2-2; D gene unclear. The CDR3 runs to 14 residues. Looked up from germline, CDR1 is LNHDA and CDR2 is SQIVND (reference sequence). V lost 7 bases, J lost 1 base, and 10 bases lay in between. CDR3 in DNA: TGTGCCAGTACCCCTTTTATGAACACCGGGGAGCTGTTTTTT. This gives the protein CASTPFMNTGELFF.

The chain carries TRBV5-5 and TRBJ1-2; TRBD1 aligns across 8 bases. V was pared by 2 bases and J by 7 bases, with 10 bases of the junction left unmatched. The CDR3 has 15 amino acids. Germline CDR1 SGHKS, CDR2 YYEKEE (reference sequence). The CDR3 sequence: CASSLSWQGATGYTF. Written as DNA, the CDR3 is TGTGCCAGCAGCTTATCGTGGCAGGGGGCGACTGGCTACACCTTC.

This clone appeared a few times. This chain's CDR3 is CASSSGGGGGYNEQFF. Here the CDR3 DNA reads TGTGCCAGCAGTTCAGGCGGCGGGGGGGGCTACAATGAGCAGTTCTTC. V and J are TRBV28 and TRBJ2-1, with 9 nucleotides matching TRBD2. The V gene's germline CDR1 is MDHEN and CDR2 SYDVKM. The junction had 7 bases not matched to a gene; V was cut back by 4 bases and J by 3 bases. CDR3 length equals 16 residues.

This chain connects TRBV7-8 to TRBJ1-2; 8 nucleotides align to TRBD1. Germline loops: CDR1 SGHVS, CDR2 FQNEAQ. V trimming: 6 bases; J trimming: 8 bases; junction bases outside the gene matches: 17. This CDR3 is built from 16 residues. CDR3 sequence reads: CASRTARTGRGWGYTF. The CDR3 coding sequence is TGTGCCAGCAGAACCGCCCGGACAGGGCGGGGATGGGGCTACACCTTC.

This rearrangement joins TRBV18 to TRBJ2-7; D unclear. V lost 1 base and J 1 base, leaving 11 bases between the germline ends. The CDR3 totals 15 residues. Germline-derived CDR1 and CDR2 are KGHSH and LQKENI. The DNA for the CDR3 is TGTGCCAGCTCACCACAAGGCAGAGGATCCTACGAGCAGTACTTC. Translated: CASSPQGRGSYEQYF. Combining the CDR3 with reference TRBV18 and TRBJ2-7 gives the whole variable domain NAGVMQNPRHLVRRRGQEARLRCSPMKGHSHVYWYRQLPEEGLKFMVYLQKENIIDESGMPKERFSAEFPKEGPSILRIQQVVRGDSAAYFCASSPQGRGSYEQYFGPGTRLTVT.

As DNA, the CDR3 is TGTGCCAGCAGCTTAGCCCAGGGACAGGGACGAACCGGGGAGCTGTTTTTT. Encoded protein: CASSLAQGQGRTGELFF. The V call is TRBV7-9, the J call TRBJ2-2; 9 nucleotides match TRBD1. CDR1 is SEHNR and CDR2 is FQNEAQ in the germline V gene (reference sequence). V shed 0 bases, J shed 5 bases, and the junction held 7 bases outside the gene matches. This CDR3 spans 17 amino acids.

J is TRBJ2-5 and V is TRBV3-1 (or the pseudogene TRBV3-2); the match to TRBD2 covers 7 bases. V was clipped by 0 bases and J by 1 base; unmatched bases: 8. The CDR3 length is 17 residues. In germline, CDR1 is LGHDT, CDR2 YNNKEL (reference sequence). CDR3 sequence (DNA): TGTGCCAGCAGCCAAGATTTAGGGAGGGAACCCCAAGAGACCCAGTACTTC. Encoded protein: CASSQDLGREPQETQYF.

By share, this clone counts as medium-sized. The V call is TRBV28, the J call TRBJ1-2; 7 bases match TRBD1. The ends lost 4 bases at V and 5 bases at J; junction bases unmatched: 22. CDR3 size: 19 residues. The germline V gene encodes CDR1 MDHEN and CDR2 SYDVKM. CDR3 sequence: CASSSQTGFKIGRRYGYTF. In nucleotides, the CDR3 is TGTGCCAGCAGTTCCCAGACAGGGTTTAAAATCGGACGCCGTTATGGCTACACCTTC.

The chain couples TRBV7-9 to TRBJ2-3; 8 bases map to TRBD1. The germline V gene has CDR1 SEHNR and CDR2 FQNEAQ (reference sequence). The ends lost 5 bases at V and 1 base at J; junction bases unmatched: 8. CDR3 size: 16 residues. The CDR3 region is CASSPKDRDGTDTQYF. CDR3 in DNA: TGTGCCAGCAGCCCGAAGGACAGGGACGGCACAGATACGCAGTATTTT. The whole variable domain, remainder taken from reference TRBV7-9 and TRBJ2-3, is DTGVSQNPRHKITKRGQNVTFRCDPISEHNRLYWYRQTLGQGPEFLTYFQNEAQLEKSRLLSDRFSAERPKGSFSTLEIQRTEQGDSAMYLCASSPKDRDGTDTQYFGPGTRLTVL.

The V gene is TRBV19, the J gene TRBJ2-7; 10 nucleotides align to TRBD1. The V segment lost 5 bases and the J segment 0 bases; nucleotides outside the gene matches: 4. The CDR3 extends over 15 amino acids. In germline, CDR1 is LNHDA, CDR2 SQIVND (reference sequence). CDR3 sequence reads: CASSSRDRGSYEQYF. The CDR3 DNA reads TGTGCCAGTAGTTCCCGGGACAGGGGCTCCTACGAGCAGTACTTC.

This sequence joins TRBV4-1 and TRBJ1-2; TRBD1 is a possible D gene (6 bases). CDR3 length: 16 residues. The V gene lost 4 bases and the J gene lost 4 bases, with 19 bases spanning the gap. CDR1 is MGHRA, CDR2 YSYEKL, per germline. CDR3: CASSLQQGGSGYGYTF. The CDR3 DNA is TGCGCCAGCAGCCTACAACAGGGCGGGTCGGGCTATGGCTACACCTTC.

This sequence joins TRBV28 and TRBJ2-5, with 12 bases lining up with TRBD1. V shed 6 bases, J shed 5 bases, and the junction held 10 bases outside the gene matches. The CDR3 is 16 amino acids. Germline CDR1 and CDR2: MDHEN and SYDVKM. This CDR3 reads CASSQSGTGGRETQYF. CDR3 DNA sequence: TGTGCCAGCAGCCAATCCGGGACAGGGGGCCGGGAGACCCAGTACTTC.

On this clone itself: Other DNA sequences from this sample encode an identical CDR3 as well. The chain carries TRBV5-1 and TRBJ2-5, with TRBD2 matching over 11 bases. CDR1 is SGHRS, CDR2 YFSETQ, per germline. J lost 4 bases, V lost 0 bases, and 2 bases had no gene match. The CDR3 spans 15 residues. The CDR3 is CASSLGTSGGETQYF. The CDR3 DNA reads as TGCGCCAGCAGCTTGGGAACTAGCGGGGGAGAGACCCAGTACTTC.

The rearrangement links TRBV19 to TRBJ2-2; 8 nucleotides line up with TRBD2. The CDR3 length is 14 residues. V gave up 6 bases and J gave up 6 bases; unmatched junction bases: 6. The germline V gene has CDR1 LNHDA and CDR2 SQIVND (reference sequence). Here the CDR3 reads CASSGGAIPGELFF. CDR3 sequence (DNA): TGTGCCAGTAGCGGGGGGGCGATCCCCGGGGAGCTGTTTTTT. The full variable domain, completed using reference TRBV19 and TRBJ2-2, is DGGITQSPKYLFRKEGQNVTLSCEQNLNHDAMYWYRQDPGQGLRLIYYSQIVNDFQKGDIAEGYSVSREKKESFPLTVTSAQKNPTAFYLCASSGGAIPGELFFGEGSRLTVL.